This TCR beta chain was captured by sequencing in a study of T cell responses to AZD1222 COVID-19 vaccine. Study-wide results and limits: Mapped onto spike, vaccine-associated CD4 TCRs spanned it and were dominant at 160-218 and 743-854.

This clone appeared a few times. Its antigen is not identified. The V end lost 2 bases, the J end lost 4 bases, and 15 bases lay between the germline ends. The germline V gene encodes CDR1 SGHKS and CDR2 YYEKEE (reference sequence). There are 15 residues in the CDR3. Some clones are missing from TCRdb's copy, which holds only in-frame ones; the method was immunoSEQ multiplex PCR. The sample consists of 150,000 to 250,000 clones, 93% of them appearing once. The input for sequencing was peripheral blood, taken 28 days after the second AZD1222 dose. The TCR originated in an adult who received the AZD1222 COVID-19 vaccine. J is TRBJ1-1 and V is TRBV5-5, with a tentative D call TRBD1 (5 bases). The CDR3 nucleotides are TGTGCCAGCAGCTTAGGGACGGCATTGGGCACTGAAGCTTTCTTT. Its protein product is CASSLGTALGTEAFF.